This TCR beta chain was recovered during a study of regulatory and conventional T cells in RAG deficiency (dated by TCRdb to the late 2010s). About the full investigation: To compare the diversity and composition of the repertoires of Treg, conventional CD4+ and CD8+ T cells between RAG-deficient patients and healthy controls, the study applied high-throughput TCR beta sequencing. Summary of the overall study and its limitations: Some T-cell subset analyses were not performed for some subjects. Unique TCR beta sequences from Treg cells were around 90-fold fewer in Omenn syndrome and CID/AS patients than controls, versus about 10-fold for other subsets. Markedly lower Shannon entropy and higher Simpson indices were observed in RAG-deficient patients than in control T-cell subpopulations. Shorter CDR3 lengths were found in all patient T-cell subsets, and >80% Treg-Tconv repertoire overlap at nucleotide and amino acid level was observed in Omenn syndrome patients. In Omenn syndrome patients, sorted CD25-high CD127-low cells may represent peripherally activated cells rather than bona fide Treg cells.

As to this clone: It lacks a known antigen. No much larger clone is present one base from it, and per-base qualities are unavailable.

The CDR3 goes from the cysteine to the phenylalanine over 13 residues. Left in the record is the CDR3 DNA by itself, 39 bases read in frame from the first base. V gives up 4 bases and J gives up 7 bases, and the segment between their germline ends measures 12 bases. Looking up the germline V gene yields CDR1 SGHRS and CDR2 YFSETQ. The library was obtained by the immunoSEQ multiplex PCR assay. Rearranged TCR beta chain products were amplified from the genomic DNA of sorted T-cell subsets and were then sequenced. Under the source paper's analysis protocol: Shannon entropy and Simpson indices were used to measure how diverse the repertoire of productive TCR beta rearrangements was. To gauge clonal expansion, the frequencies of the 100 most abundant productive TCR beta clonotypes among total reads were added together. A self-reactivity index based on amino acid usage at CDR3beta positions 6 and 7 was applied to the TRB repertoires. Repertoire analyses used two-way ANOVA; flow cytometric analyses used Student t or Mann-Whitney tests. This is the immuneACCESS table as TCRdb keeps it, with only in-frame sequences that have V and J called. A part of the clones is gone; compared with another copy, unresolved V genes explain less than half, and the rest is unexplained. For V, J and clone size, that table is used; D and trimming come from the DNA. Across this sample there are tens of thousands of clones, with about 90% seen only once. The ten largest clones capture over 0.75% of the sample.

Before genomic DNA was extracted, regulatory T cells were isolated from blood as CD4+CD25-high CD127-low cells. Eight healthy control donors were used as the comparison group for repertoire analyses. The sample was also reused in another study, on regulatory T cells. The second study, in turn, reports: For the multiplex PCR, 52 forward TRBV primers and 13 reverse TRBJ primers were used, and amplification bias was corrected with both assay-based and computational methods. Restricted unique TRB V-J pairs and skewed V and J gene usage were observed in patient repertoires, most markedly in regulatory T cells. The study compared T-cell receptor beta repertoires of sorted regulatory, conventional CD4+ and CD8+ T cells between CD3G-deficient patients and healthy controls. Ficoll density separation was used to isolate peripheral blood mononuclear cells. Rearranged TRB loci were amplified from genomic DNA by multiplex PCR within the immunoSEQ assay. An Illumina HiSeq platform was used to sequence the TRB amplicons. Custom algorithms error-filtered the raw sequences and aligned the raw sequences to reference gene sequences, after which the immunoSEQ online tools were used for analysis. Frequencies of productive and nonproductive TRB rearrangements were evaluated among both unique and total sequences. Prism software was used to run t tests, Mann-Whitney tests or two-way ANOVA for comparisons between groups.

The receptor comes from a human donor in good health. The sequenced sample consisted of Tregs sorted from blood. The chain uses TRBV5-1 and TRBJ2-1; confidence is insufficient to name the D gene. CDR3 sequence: CASSILAMNEQFF. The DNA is TGCGCCAGCAGCATCCTCGCTATGAATGAGCAGTTCTTC.